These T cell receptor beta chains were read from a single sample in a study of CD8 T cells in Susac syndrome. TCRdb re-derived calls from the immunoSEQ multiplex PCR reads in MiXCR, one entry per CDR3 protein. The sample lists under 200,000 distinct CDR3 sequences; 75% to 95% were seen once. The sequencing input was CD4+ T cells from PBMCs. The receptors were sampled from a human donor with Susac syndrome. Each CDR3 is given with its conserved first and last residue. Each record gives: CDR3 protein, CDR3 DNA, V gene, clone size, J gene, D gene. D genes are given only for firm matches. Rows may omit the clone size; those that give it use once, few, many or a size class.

CDR3: CASSLGSSSGNTIYF
DNA: TGTGCCAGCAGTTTAGGTTCCAGCTCTGGAAACACCATATATTTT
V: TRBV12-3/TRBV12-4
size: NA
J: TRBJ1-3
D: NA

CDR3: CASSSKPIATPYEQYF
DNA: TGTGCCAGCAGCTCAAAGCCAATAGCCACTCCCTACGAGCAGTACTTC
V: TRBV7-9
size: NA
J: TRBJ2-7
D: NA

CDR3: CASSHLTGDHLEQYF
DNA: TGTGCCAGCAGCCATTTGACAGGGGACCACTTAGAGCAGTACTTC
V: TRBV14
size: NA
J: TRBJ2-7
D: TRBD1

CDR3: CASSVQYNEQFF
DNA: TGTGCCAGCAGTGTGCAGTACAATGAGCAGTTCTTC
V: TRBV6-1
size: NA
J: TRBJ2-1
D: NA

CDR3: CATRFRAHNEQFF
DNA: TGTGCCACCCGATTCCGAGCGCACAATGAGCAGTTCTTC
V: TRBV2
size: NA
J: TRBJ2-1
D: NA

CDR3: CASSLAFAGGYEQYF
DNA: TGTGCCAGCAGCTTAGCGTTTGCGGGAGGATACGAGCAGTACTTC
V: TRBV7-2
size: NA
J: TRBJ2-7
D: TRBD2

CDR3: CASSAGTEYLNEKLFF
DNA: TGTGCCAGCAGCGCCGGGACGGAATACCTTAATGAAAAACTGTTTTTT
V: TRBV7-9
size: NA
J: TRBJ1-4
D: NA

CDR3: CASKTGPTAYEQYF
DNA: TGTGCCAGTAAGACAGGACCTACAGCCTACGAGCAGTACTTC
V: TRBV19
size: NA
J: TRBJ2-7
D: NA

CDR3: CASSHAGSGELFF
DNA: TGTGCCAGCAGCCATGCGGGGTCCGGGGAGCTGTTTTTT
V: TRBV7-6
size: NA
J: TRBJ2-2
D: NA

CDR3: CSARDRLGFNEKLFF
DNA: TGCAGTGCTAGAGATCGTTTGGGGTTTAATGAAAAACTGTTTTTT
V: TRBV20-1
size: NA
J: TRBJ1-4
D: NA

CDR3: CASGGQVNQPQHF
DNA: TGTGCCAGCGGGGGACAGGTCAATCAGCCCCAGCATTTT
V: TRBV6-5
size: NA
J: TRBJ1-5
D: TRBD1

CDR3: CSARKPGTSRYEQYF
DNA: TGCAGTGCTAGAAAACCCGGGACTAGTAGGTACGAGCAGTACTTC
V: TRBV20-1
size: NA
J: TRBJ2-7
D: TRBD2

CDR3: CASSVEGLGGRNEQFF
DNA: TGTGCCAGCAGCGTAGAAGGGCTAGGGGGGAGGAATGAGCAGTTCTTC
V: TRBV4-2
size: NA
J: TRBJ2-1
D: NA

CDR3: CASSQSRDRFYEQYF
DNA: TGTGCCAGCAGTCAGTCCCGGGACAGGTTCTACGAGCAGTACTTC
V: TRBV12-3/TRBV12-4
size: NA
J: TRBJ2-7
D: TRBD1

CDR3: CASSPDGANTGELFF
DNA: TGCGCCAGCAGCCCGGACGGAGCGAACACCGGGGAGCTGTTTTTT
V: TRBV5-1
size: NA
J: TRBJ2-2
D: NA

CDR3: CASSQEISVPYGYTF
DNA: TGCGCCAGCAGCCAAGAAATAAGTGTCCCCTATGGCTACACCTTC
V: TRBV4-1
size: NA
J: TRBJ1-2
D: NA

CDR3: CSVTSRRASTDTQYF
DNA: TGCAGTGTAACTAGCCGGCGAGCTAGCACAGATACGCAGTATTTT
V: TRBV20-1
size: NA
J: TRBJ2-3
D: NA

CDR3: CSAPVAASTDTQYF
DNA: TGCAGTGCCCCCGTCGCGGCTAGCACAGATACGCAGTATTTT
V: TRBV20-1
size: NA
J: TRBJ2-3
D: NA

CDR3: CASSTTGGPNPYTF
DNA: TGTGCCAGTAGTACTACAGGGGGTCCTAACCCTTACACCTTC
V: TRBV19
size: NA
J: TRBJ1-2
D: TRBD1

CDR3: CASSGRVSGNEQYF
DNA: TGTGCCAGCAGCGGCAGGGTATCCGGGAACGAGCAGTACTTC
V: TRBV5-4
size: NA
J: TRBJ2-7
D: NA

CDR3: CASSLDLQGSTEAFF
DNA: TGTGCCAGCAGCTTGGATTTACAGGGGTCCACTGAAGCTTTCTTT
V: TRBV5-4
size: NA
J: TRBJ1-1
D: TRBD1

CDR3: CASSPRASGRTADTQYF
DNA: TGTGCCAGCTCACCGAGGGCTAGCGGGAGAACGGCAGATACGCAGTATTTT
V: TRBV18
size: NA
J: TRBJ2-3
D: TRBD2

CDR3: CASSLVWGSYNEQFF
DNA: TGTGCCAGCAGCTTAGTTTGGGGTTCCTACAATGAGCAGTTCTTC
V: TRBV5-5
size: NA
J: TRBJ2-1
D: NA

CDR3: CASSPNGRTGLYSNQPQHF
DNA: TGTGCCAGCTCACCAAACGGACGGACAGGCTTATATAGCAATCAGCCCCAGCATTTT
V: TRBV18
size: NA
J: TRBJ1-5
D: TRBD1

CDR3: CASSASGGRETQYF
DNA: TGTGCCAGTAGTGCTAGCGGGGGGCGGGAGACCCAGTACTTC
V: TRBV19
size: NA
J: TRBJ2-5
D: TRBD2

CDR3: CASSQRLAGVISYEQYF
DNA: TGTGCCAGCAGCCAGAGACTAGCGGGGGTTATCTCCTACGAGCAGTACTTC
V: TRBV3-1
size: once
J: TRBJ2-7
D: TRBD2

CDR3: CASSVGQGGSTQYF
DNA: TGTGCCAGCAGCGTCGGGCAGGGAGGAAGTACGCAGTATTTT
V: TRBV9
size: NA
J: TRBJ2-3
D: NA

CDR3: CASSYWGTGTGNTIYF
DNA: TGTGCCAGCAGTTACTGGGGGACAGGGACAGGAAACACCATATATTTT
V: TRBV6-5
size: NA
J: TRBJ1-3
D: TRBD1

CDR3: CASSLGTSNTQAFF
DNA: TGTGCCAGCAGCTTAGGGACATCTAACACTCAAGCTTTCTTT
V: TRBV6-5
size: NA
J: TRBJ1-1
D: NA

CDR3: CASSPGLTSGGFGSTDTQYF
DNA: TGCGCCAGCAGCCCTGGCCTGACTAGCGGGGGGTTTGGAAGCACAGATACGCAGTATTTT
V: TRBV5-1
size: NA
J: TRBJ2-3
D: TRBD2

CDR3: CSAFLTSGNGDTQYF
DNA: TGCAGTGCTTTCCTGACTAGCGGGAATGGAGATACGCAGTATTTT
V: TRBV20-1
size: once
J: TRBJ2-3
D: TRBD2

CDR3: CASNNGQPYEQYF
DNA: TGTGCCAGCAATAACGGACAGCCCTACGAGCAGTACTTC
V: TRBV2
size: NA
J: TRBJ2-7
D: NA

CDR3: CASKTGTVTGELFF
DNA: TGTGCCAGCAAAACAGGGACAGTCACCGGGGAGCTGTTTTTT
V: TRBV6-2/TRBV6-3
size: NA
J: TRBJ2-2
D: TRBD1

CDR3: CSASGGPRETQYF
DNA: TGCAGTGCTAGTGGGGGGCCTCGGGAGACCCAGTACTTC
V: TRBV20-1
size: NA
J: TRBJ2-5
D: NA

CDR3: CASRTSGRAHEQYF
DNA: TGTGCCAGCAGGACCAGCGGGAGGGCGCACGAGCAGTACTTC
V: TRBV6-2/TRBV6-3
size: NA
J: TRBJ2-7
D: TRBD2

CDR3: CATSDQGGQNQPQHF
DNA: TGTGCCACCAGTGACCAAGGCGGACAGAATCAGCCCCAGCATTTT
V: TRBV24-1
size: NA
J: TRBJ1-5
D: NA

CDR3: CASSRWDSQETQYF
DNA: TGTGCCAGCAGCCGATGGGACAGCCAAGAGACCCAGTACTTC
V: TRBV6-5
size: NA
J: TRBJ2-5
D: TRBD1

CDR3: CASSPGRNYGYTF
DNA: TGTGCCAGCAGCCCGGGGCGGAACTATGGCTACACCTTC
V: TRBV6-5
size: few
J: TRBJ1-2
D: NA

CDR3: CASSLANDADNEQFF
DNA: TGTGCCAGCAGCTTAGCGAACGACGCCGACAATGAGCAGTTCTTC
V: TRBV7-8
size: NA
J: TRBJ2-1
D: NA

CDR3: CASSTQSGTAVRDEQFF
DNA: TGCGCCAGCAGCACACAATCCGGGACAGCAGTCAGAGATGAGCAGTTCTTC
V: TRBV5-1
size: NA
J: TRBJ2-1
D: TRBD1

CDR3: CASSQGQMSYGYTF
DNA: TGTGCCAGCAGCCAGGGACAAATGTCCTATGGCTACACCTTC
V: TRBV3-1
size: NA
J: TRBJ1-2
D: NA

CDR3: CSARYPLNQETQYF
DNA: TGCAGTGCTAGGTACCCGTTAAACCAAGAGACCCAGTACTTC
V: TRBV20-1
size: NA
J: TRBJ2-5
D: NA

CDR3: CASSQGAGANEQFF
DNA: TGTGCCAGCAGCCAAGGTGCAGGGGCCAATGAGCAGTTCTTC
V: TRBV3-1
size: NA
J: TRBJ2-1
D: NA

CDR3: CAISDTGTRGINEQYF
DNA: TGTGCCATCAGTGACACCGGGACTAGAGGTATAAACGAGCAGTACTTC
V: TRBV10-3
size: few
J: TRBJ2-7
D: TRBD2

CDR3: CASSYFTSGRVGDTQYF
DNA: TGTGCCAGCAGTTACTTTACTAGCGGGAGGGTCGGAGATACGCAGTATTTT
V: TRBV6-5
size: NA
J: TRBJ2-3
D: TRBD2

CDR3: CASTPTGGGQPQHF
DNA: TGTGCCAGCACCCCAACCGGGGGCGGGCAGCCCCAGCATTTT
V: TRBV28
size: NA
J: TRBJ1-5
D: NA

CDR3: CASSITVNRGNYGYTF
DNA: TGCGCCAGCAGCATAACCGTCAACAGGGGGAACTATGGCTACACCTTC
V: TRBV4-1
size: NA
J: TRBJ1-2
D: TRBD1

CDR3: CASERLSGGGYTF
DNA: TGTGCCTCCGAGAGGCTATCCGGAGGTGGCTACACCTTC
V: TRBV6-1
size: NA
J: TRBJ1-2
D: NA

CDR3: CASIRETTEAFF
DNA: TGTGCCAGCATCAGGGAGACGACTGAAGCTTTCTTT
V: TRBV28
size: NA
J: TRBJ1-1
D: NA

CDR3: CSARGFGKETQYF
DNA: TGCAGTGCTAGAGGATTCGGGAAAGAGACCCAGTACTTC
V: TRBV20-1
size: NA
J: TRBJ2-5
D: NA

CDR3: CASSSKLIGDGLLTF
DNA: TGTGCCAGCAGCTCCAAACTAATCGGGGACGGACTTCTCACCTTC
V: TRBV7-3
size: NA
J: TRBJ1-2
D: NA